The 2 T cell receptor beta chains below come from one sample, sequenced in a study of cytomegalovirus exposure and HLA in healthy donors. PCR used 60 Vbeta primers and 13 Jbeta primers. Method: immunoSEQ multiplex PCR; TCRdb's copy keeps in-frame clones and lacks some. The sample holds around 190,000 clones, roughly 88% seen once. The specimen sequenced was PBMCs. These receptors were collected from a girl aged 2 to 9 in good health and CMV-seropositive.

This clone occurred once. The J gene is TRBJ2-1, the V gene TRBV7-3; D not resolved. The CDR3 covers 15 residues. Germline V lookup: CDR1 SGHTA, CDR2 FQGTGA. Deletions cut 0 bases from V and 5 bases from J, with 11 bases between. The CDR3 reads CASSLTGGTNNEQFF. CDR3 nucleotides: TGTGCCAGCAGCTTAACGGGTGGAACTAACAATGAGCAGTTCTTC. The full variable domain, rest sourced from reference TRBV7-3 and TRBJ2-1, is GAGVSQTPSNKVTEKGKYVELRCDPISGHTALYWYRQSLGQGPEFLIYFQGTGAADDSGLPNDRFFAVRPEGSVSTLKIQRTERGDSAVYLCASSLTGGTNNEQFFGPGTRLTVL.

V usage is TRBV28 and J usage is TRBJ2-7; D is possibly TRBD1 (7 bases). CDR3 length equals 13 residues. From germline, CDR1 is MDHEN and CDR2 SYDVKM. V was pared by 10 bases and J by 5 bases, with 18 bases between. DNA of the CDR3: TGTGCCACTGGAGGAGGGGGCGCGGACGAGCAGTACTTC. This gives the protein CATGGGGADEQYF.